This T cell receptor (beta chain) was sequenced during a study of OX40 agonist ivuxolimab in advanced cancers. Whole-study context: Those enrolled were 82.7% male, with a mean age of about 60 years and ages from about 20 to 85.

The method was immunoSEQ multiplex PCR; TCRdb's version includes in-frame clones alone and lacks a portion of them. The sample has roughly 71,000 clones, 84% seen once; the top ten hold around 0.84%. J was trimmed by 8 bases and V by 5 bases; bases with no gene match: 12. The germline V gene encodes CDR1 SGHTA and CDR2 FQGNSA. The CDR3 is made up of 16 amino acids. The chain carries TRBV7-2 and TRBJ1-6, with 7 bases fitting TRBD1. Sequences were derived from CD4+ or CD8+ T cells sorted from blood, sampled in a trial of the OX40 agonist ivuxolimab. The TCR was taken from an adult with an advanced solid tumor such as melanoma, head and neck, liver or kidney cancer. The CDR3 nucleotides are TGTGCCAGCAGCAGATTACAGGGGAGTGGAGATTCACCCCTCCACTTT. Translating gives CASSRLQGSGDSPLHF.